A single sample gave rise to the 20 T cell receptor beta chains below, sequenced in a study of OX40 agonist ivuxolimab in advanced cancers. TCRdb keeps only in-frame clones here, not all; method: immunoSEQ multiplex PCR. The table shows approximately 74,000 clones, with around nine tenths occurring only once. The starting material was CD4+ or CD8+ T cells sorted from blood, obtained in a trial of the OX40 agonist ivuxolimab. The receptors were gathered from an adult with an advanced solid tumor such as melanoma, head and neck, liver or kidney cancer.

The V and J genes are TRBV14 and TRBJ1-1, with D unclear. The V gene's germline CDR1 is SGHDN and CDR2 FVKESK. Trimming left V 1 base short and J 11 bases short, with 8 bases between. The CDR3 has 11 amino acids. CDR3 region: CASSQGTSAFF. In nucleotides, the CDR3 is TGTGCCAGCAGCCAAGGGACTTCGGCTTTCTTT.

CDR3 region: CASSLWTSGAPNGEQFF. The CDR3 DNA sequence: TGTGCCAGCAGCTTATGGACTAGCGGGGCTCCAAATGGTGAGCAGTTCTTC. The chain couples TRBV5-4 to TRBJ2-1, with 12 bases that match TRBD2. The germline V gene encodes CDR1 SGHNT and CDR2 YYREEE (reference sequence). V lost 2 bases to trimming and J lost 9 bases; unmatched junction nucleotides: 12. The CDR3 has 17 residues.

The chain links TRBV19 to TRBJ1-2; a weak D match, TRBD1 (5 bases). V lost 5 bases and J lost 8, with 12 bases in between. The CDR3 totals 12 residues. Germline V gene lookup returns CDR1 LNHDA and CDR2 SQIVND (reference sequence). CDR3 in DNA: TGTGCCAGTAGTGTGGGGCGACGGGGCTACACCTTC. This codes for CASSVGRRGYTF. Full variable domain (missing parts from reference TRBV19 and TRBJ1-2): DGGITQSPKYLFRKEGQNVTLSCEQNLNHDAMYWYRQDPGQGLRLIYYSQIVNDFQKGDIAEGYSVSREKKESFPLTVTSAQKNPTAFYLCASSVGRRGYTFGSGTRLTVV.

CDR3 nucleotides: TGTGCCCTCGGGGGGGCTTCCCTTTGGAATGAGCAGTTCTTC. Translating gives CALGGASLWNEQFF. The V gene is TRBV30, the J gene TRBJ2-1; 8 bases fit TRBD2. Germline CDR1 and CDR2: GTSNPN and SVGIG (reference sequence). The CDR3 contains 14 residues. Losses at the gene ends were 8 bases for V and 7 bases for J; bases not matched to a gene: 13.

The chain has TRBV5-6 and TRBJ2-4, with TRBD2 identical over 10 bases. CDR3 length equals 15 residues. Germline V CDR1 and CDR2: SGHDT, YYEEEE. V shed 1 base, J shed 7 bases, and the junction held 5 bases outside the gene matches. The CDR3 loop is CASSLHVLAGNIQYF. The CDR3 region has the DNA TGTGCCAGCAGCTTGCATGTACTAGCGGGGAACATTCAGTACTTC.

The CDR3 DNA follows: TGTGCCAGCAGTTTAACCGACAGGGGGTACGCTGGGGCCAACGTCCTGACTTTC. Translation gives CASSLTDRGYAGANVLTF. V gene TRBV7-9 combines with J gene TRBJ2-6; TRBD1 matches at 9 bases. This CDR3 comprises 18 residues. V dropped 6 bases and J dropped 2; count of bases not matched to a gene: 11. Germline V gene sequence: CDR1 SEHNR, CDR2 FQNEAQ (reference sequence).

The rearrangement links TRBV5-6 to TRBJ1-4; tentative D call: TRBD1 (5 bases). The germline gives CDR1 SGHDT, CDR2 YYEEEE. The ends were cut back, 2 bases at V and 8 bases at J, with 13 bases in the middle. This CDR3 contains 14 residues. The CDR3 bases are TGTGCCAGCAGCTTTTCGGGGCGAGGGGAAAAACTGTTTTTT. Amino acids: CASSFSGRGEKLFF.

CDR3 residues: CASSYRGTVSTF. CDR3 coding DNA: TGTGCCAGCAGTTACCGAGGGACAGTGAGTACCTTC. The chain links TRBV6-6 to TRBJ1-2, with TRBD1 matching 7 bases. Germline CDR1 reads MNHNY; CDR2 reads SVGAGI (reference sequence). The CDR3 is 12 amino acids. Unmatched junction bases numbered 8, after V lost 2 bases and J lost 14 bases.

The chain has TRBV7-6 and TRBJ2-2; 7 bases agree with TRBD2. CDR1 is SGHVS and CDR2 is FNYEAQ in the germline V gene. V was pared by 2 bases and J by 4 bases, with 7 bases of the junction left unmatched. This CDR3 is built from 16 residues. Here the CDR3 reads CASSLTHPSGTGELFF. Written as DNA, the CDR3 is TGTGCCAGCAGCTTAACCCACCCTAGCGGCACCGGGGAGCTGTTTTTT.

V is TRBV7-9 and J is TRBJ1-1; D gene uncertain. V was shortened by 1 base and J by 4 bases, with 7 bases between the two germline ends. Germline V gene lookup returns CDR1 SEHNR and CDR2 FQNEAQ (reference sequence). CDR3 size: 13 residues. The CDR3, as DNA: TGTGCCAGCAGCTTAGATGTGGTCACTGAAGCTTTCTTT. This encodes CASSLDVVTEAFF.

This chain's CDR3 is CASSPRWGEQFF. CDR3 DNA: TGTGCCAGCAGCCCCCGATGGGGTGAGCAGTTCTTC. The chain combines TRBV7-8 with TRBJ2-1; D uncertain. The CDR3 runs to 12 residues. Germline CDR1 is SGHVS and CDR2 is FQNEAQ. The V end was cut by 5 bases, the J end by 9 bases, with 11 bases between.

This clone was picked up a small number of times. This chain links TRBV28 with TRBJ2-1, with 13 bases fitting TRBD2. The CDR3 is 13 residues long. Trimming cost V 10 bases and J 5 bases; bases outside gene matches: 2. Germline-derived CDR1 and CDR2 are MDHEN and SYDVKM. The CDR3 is CATGLAGDNEQFF. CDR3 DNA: TGTGCCACCGGACTAGCGGGAGACAATGAGCAGTTCTTC.

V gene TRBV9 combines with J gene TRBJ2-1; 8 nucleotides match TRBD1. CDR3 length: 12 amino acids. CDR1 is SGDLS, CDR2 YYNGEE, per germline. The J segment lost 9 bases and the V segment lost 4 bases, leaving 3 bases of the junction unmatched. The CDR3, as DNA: TGTGCCAGCAGCCCAGGGACAGGTGAGCAGTTCTTC. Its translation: CASSPGTGEQFF.

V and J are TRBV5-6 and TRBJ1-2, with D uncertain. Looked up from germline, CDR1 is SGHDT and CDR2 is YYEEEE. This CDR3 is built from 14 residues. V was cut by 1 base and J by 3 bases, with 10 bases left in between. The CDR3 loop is CASSLSNSDYGYTF. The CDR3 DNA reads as TGTGCCAGCAGCTTGTCCAACAGCGACTATGGCTACACCTTC.

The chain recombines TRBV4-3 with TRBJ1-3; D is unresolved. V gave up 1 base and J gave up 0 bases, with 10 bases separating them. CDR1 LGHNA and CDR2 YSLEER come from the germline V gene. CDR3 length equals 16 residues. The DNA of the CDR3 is TGCGCCAGCAGCCAAGCTGGCCGGAGCTCTGGAAACACCATATATTTT. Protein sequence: CASSQAGRSSGNTIYF.

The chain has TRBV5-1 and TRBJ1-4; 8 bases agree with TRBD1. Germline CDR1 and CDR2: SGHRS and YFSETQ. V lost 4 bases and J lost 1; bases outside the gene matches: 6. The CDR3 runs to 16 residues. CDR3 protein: CASSPGQGVTNEKLFF. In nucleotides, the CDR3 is TGCGCCAGCAGCCCTGGACAGGGTGTAACTAATGAAAAACTGTTTTTT.

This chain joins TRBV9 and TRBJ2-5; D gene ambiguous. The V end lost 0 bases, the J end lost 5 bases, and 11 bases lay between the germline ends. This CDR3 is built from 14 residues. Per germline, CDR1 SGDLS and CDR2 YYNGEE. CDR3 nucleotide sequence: TGTGCCAGCAGCGTAGACGGTAGCTTCGAGACCCAGTACTTC. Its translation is CASSVDGSFETQYF.

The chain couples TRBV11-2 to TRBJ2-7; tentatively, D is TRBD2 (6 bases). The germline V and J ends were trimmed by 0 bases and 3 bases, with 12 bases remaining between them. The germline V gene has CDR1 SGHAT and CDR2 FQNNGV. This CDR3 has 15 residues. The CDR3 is CASSLEAGYVYEQYF. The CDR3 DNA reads TGTGCCAGCAGCTTAGAAGCGGGCTACGTCTACGAGCAGTACTTC.

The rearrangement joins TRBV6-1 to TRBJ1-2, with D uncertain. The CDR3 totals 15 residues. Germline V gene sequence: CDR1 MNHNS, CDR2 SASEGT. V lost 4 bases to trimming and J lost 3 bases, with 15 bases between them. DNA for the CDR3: TGTGCCAGCAGTGCGGTAACGAGGCGAGACTATGGCTACACCTTC. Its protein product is CASSAVTRRDYGYTF.

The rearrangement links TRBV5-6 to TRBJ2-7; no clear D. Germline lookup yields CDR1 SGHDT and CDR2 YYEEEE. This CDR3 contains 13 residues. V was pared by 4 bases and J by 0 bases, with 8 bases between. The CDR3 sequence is CASSPTVSYEQYF. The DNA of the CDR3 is TGTGCCAGCAGCCCGACTGTCTCCTACGAGCAGTACTTC.